The entry below gives a single T cell receptor (beta chain) sequence along with its context. Its antigen remains unknown. These data are taken from a study of glioma-infiltrating T cells after dendritic cell vaccination. Study-level points and caveats: Higher pretreatment TIL content predicted longer progression-free time and survival.

The CDR3 has 14 residues. V lost 11 bases to trimming and J lost 2 bases; unmatched junction nucleotides: 7. Germline-derived CDR1 and CDR2 are LGHNA and YNFKEQ. Profiling relied on immunoSEQ multiplex PCR, and the TCRdb table lists in-frame clones only, not all of them. The table records 65,000 to 90,000 clones, approximately 80% of them present only once. This chain uses TRBV4-2 with TRBJ2-2, with 8 bases that match TRBD2. The source of this sequence is a human donor with glioblastoma. Sequencing was performed on blood, taken before dendritic cell vaccination. This CDR3 is CASSGGENTGELFF. Written as DNA, the CDR3 is TGTGCCTCGAGCGGGGGCGAAAACACCGGGGAGCTGTTTTTT.